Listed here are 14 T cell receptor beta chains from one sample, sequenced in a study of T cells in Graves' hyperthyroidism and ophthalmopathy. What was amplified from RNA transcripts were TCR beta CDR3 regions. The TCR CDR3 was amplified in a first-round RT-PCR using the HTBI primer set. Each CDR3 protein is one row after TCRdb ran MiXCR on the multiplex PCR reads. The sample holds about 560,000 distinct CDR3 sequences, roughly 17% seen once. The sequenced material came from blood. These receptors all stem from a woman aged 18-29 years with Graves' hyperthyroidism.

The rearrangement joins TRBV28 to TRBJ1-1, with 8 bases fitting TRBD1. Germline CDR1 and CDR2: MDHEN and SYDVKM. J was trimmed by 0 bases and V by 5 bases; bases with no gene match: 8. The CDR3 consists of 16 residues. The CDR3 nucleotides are TGTGCCAGCAGTCCACCGGACAGGGACTTGAACACTGAAGCTTTCTTT. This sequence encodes CASSPPDRDLNTEAFF.

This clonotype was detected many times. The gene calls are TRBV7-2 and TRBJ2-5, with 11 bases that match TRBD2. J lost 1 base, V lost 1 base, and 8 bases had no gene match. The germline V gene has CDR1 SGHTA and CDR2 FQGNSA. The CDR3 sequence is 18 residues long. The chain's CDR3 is CASSLVTLTSGTQETQYF. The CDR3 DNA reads TGTGCCAGCAGCTTAGTTACCCTGACTAGCGGGACCCAAGAGACCCAGTACTTC. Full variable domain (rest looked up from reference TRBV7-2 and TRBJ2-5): GAGVSQSPSNKVTEKGKDVELRCDPISGHTALYWYRQSLGQGLEFLIYFQGNSAPDKSGLPSDRFSAERTGGSVSTLTIQRTQQEDSAVYLCASSLVTLTSGTQETQYFGPGTRLLVL.

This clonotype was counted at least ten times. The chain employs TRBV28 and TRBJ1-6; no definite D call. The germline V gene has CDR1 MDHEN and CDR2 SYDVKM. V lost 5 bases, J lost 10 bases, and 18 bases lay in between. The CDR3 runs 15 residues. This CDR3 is CASSAFGEPGSPLHF. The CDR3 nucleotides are TGTGCCAGCAGTGCTTTTGGGGAACCCGGATCACCCCTCCACTTT.

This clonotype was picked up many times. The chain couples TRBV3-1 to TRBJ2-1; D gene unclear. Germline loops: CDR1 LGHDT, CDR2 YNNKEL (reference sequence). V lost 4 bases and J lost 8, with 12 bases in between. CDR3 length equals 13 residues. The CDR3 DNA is TGTGCCAGCAGCCCAGGCGAGACTCATGAGCAGTTCTTC. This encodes CASSPGETHEQFF.

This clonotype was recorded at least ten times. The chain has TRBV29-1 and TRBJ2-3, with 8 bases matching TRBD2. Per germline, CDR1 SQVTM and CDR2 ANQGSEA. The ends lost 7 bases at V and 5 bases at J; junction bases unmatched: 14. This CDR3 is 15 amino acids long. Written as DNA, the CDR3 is TGCAGCGCCGAGACCTTAGCGGGGAGGGGAGATACGCAGTATTTT. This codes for CSAETLAGRGDTQYF.

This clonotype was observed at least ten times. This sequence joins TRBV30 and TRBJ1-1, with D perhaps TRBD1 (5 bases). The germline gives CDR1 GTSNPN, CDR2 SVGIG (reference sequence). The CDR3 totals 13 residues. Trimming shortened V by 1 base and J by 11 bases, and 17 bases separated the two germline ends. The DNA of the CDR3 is TGTGCCTGGAGTGATACGTTCGGGGGGGAGGCTTTCTTT. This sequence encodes CAWSDTFGGEAFF.

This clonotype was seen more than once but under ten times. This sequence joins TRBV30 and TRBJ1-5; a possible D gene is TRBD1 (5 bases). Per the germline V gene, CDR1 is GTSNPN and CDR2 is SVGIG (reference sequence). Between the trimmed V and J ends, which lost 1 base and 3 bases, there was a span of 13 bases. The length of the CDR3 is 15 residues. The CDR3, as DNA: TGTGCCTGGAGTGACCAGGGCGGATTCAATCAGCCCCAGCATTTT. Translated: CAWSDQGGFNQPQHF. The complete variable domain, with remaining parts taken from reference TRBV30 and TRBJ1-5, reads SQTIHQWPATLVQPVGSPLSLECTVEGTSNPNLYWYRQAAGRGLQLLFYSVGIGQISSEVPQNLSASRPQDRQFILSSKKLLLSDSGFYLCAWSDQGGFNQPQHFGDGTRLSIL.

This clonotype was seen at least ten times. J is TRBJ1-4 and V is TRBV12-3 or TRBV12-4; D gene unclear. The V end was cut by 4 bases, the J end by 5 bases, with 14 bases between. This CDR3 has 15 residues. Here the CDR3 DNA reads TGTGCCAGCAGTTCCTTTGGGAGACCGAATGAAAAACTGTTTTTT. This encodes CASSSFGRPNEKLFF.

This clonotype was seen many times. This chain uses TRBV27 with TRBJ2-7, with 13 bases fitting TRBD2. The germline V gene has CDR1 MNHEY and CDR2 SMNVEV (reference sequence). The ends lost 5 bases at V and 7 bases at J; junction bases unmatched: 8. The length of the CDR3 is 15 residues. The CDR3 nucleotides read TGTGCCAGCAGTCTGAGGACTAGCGGGAGCGGTGAGCAGTACTTC. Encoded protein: CASSLRTSGSGEQYF.

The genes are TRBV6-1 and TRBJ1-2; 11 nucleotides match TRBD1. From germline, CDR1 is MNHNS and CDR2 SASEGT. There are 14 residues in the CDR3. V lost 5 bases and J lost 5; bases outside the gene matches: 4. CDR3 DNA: TGTGCCAGCAGTAGGACAGGGGGCGAGTATGGCTACACCTTC. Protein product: CASSRTGGEYGYTF.

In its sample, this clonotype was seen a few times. The CDR3 nucleotides read TGTGCCAGCAGTTACTCGAGAACCCCCCCTCGACAGAAGAACTATGGCTACACCTTC. Amino acid sequence: CASSYSRTPPRQKNYGYTF. The chain employs TRBV6-2 or TRBV6-3 and TRBJ1-2; maybe TRBD1 (5 bases). From germline, CDR1 is MNHEY and CDR2 SVGEGT. The CDR3 has 19 residues. The V end was cut by 0 bases, the J end by 2 bases, with 22 bases between.

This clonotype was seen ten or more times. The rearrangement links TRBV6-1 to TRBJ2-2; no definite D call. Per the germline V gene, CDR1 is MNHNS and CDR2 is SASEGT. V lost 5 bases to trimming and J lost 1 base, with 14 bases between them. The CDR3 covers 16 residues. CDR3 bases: TGTGCCAGCAGTCAGGCATTTGGGCTGAACACCGGGGAGCTGTTTTTT. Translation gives CASSQAFGLNTGELFF.

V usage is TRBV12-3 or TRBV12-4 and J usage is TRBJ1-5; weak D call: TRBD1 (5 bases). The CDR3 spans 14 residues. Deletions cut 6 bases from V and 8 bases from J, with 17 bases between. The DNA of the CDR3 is TGTGCCAGCAGCCGGGACGTCCCTAGCGAGCCCCAGCATTTT. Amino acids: CASSRDVPSEPQHF.

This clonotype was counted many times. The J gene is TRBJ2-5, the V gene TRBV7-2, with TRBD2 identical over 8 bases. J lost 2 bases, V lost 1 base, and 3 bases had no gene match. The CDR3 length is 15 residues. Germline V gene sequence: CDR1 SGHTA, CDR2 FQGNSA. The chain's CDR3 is CASSLVAGPQETQYF. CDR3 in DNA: TGTGCCAGCAGCTTAGTAGCGGGGCCACAAGAGACCCAGTACTTC.